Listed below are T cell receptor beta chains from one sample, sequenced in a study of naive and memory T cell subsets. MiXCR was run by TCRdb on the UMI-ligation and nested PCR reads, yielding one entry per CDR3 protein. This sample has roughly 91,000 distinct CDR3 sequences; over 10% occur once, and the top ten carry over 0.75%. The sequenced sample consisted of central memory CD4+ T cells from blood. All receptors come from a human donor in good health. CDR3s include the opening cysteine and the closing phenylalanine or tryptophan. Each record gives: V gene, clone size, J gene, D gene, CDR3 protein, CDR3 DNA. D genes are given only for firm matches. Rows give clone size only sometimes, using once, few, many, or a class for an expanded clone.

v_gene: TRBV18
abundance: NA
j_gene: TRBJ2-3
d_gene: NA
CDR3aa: CASSRRIGTDTQYF
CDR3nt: TGTGCCAGCTCCCGACGGATCGGGACAGATACGCAGTATTTT

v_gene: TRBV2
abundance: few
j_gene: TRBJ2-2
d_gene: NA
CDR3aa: CASSWGRGATGELFF
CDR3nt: TGTGCCAGCAGTTGGGGGCGGGGAGCCACCGGGGAGCTGTTTTTT

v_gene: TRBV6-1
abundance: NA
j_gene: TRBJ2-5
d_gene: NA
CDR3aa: CASSWGLKGETQYF
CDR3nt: TGTGCCAGCAGTTGGGGCCTAAAAGGGGAGACCCAGTACTTC

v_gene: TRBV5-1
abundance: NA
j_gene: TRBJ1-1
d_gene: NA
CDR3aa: CASSLGSRQGNTEAFF
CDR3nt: TGCGCCAGCAGCTTGGGTAGCCGGCAGGGCAACACTGAAGCTTTCTTT

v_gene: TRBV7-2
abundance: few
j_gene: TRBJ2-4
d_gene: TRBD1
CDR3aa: CASSRWRQGEFQYF
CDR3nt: TGTGCCAGCAGCAGATGGAGACAGGGAGAATTTCAGTACTTC

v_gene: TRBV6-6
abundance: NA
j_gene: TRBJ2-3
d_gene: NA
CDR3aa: CASSWRRTEGGDTQYF
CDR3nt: TGTGCCAGCAGTTGGAGAAGAACGGAGGGCGGGGATACGCAGTATTTT

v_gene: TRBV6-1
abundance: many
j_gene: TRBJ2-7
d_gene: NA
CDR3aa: CASSEMKTPKQYF
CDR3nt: TGTGCCAGCAGTGAAATGAAAACCCCGAAGCAGTACTTC

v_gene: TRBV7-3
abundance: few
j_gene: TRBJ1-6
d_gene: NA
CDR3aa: CASSLSGGDNSPLHF
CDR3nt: TGTGCCAGCAGCTTAAGCGGGGGAGATAATTCACCCCTCCACTTT

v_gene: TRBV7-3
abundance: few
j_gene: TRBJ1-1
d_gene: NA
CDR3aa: CASSSKRDTEAFF
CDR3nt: TGTGCCAGCAGCTCAAAACGGGACACTGAAGCTTTCTTT

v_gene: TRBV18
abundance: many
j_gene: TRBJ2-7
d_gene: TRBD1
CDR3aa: CASSRAGTGESEQYF
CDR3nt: TGTGCCAGCTCACGAGCCGGGACAGGGGAGAGCGAGCAGTACTTC

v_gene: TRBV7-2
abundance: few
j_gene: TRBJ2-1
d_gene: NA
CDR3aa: CASSLDSPVQFF
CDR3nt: TGTGCCAGCAGCTTAGACAGCCCGGTCCAGTTCTTC

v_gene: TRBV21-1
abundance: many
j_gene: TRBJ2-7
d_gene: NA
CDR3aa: CASKTSNPPSYEQYF
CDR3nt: TGTGCCAGCAAGACATCGAACCCTCCCTCCTACGAGCAGTACTTC

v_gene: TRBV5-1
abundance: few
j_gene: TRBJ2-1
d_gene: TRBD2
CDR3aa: CASSAQSGRSGNEQFF
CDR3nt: TGCGCCAGCAGCGCGCAGAGCGGGAGGAGCGGCAATGAGCAGTTCTTC

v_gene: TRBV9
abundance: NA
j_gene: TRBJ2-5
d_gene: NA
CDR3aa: CASSVALGLETQYF
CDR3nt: TGTGCCAGCAGCGTAGCTCTTGGGTTGGAGACCCAGTACTTC

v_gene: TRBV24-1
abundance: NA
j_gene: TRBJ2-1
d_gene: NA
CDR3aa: CATSYGDAGYNEQFF
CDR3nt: TGTGCCACTTCATACGGGGATGCCGGATACAATGAGCAGTTCTTC

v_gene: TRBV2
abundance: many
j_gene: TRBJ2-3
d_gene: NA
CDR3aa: CASTSTDTQYF
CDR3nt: TGTGCCAGCACTTCCACAGATACGCAGTATTTT

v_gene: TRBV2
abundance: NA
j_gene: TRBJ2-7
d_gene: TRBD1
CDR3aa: CASKGDRAPTYEQYF
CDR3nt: TGTGCCAGCAAGGGGGACAGGGCGCCGACCTACGAGCAGTACTTC

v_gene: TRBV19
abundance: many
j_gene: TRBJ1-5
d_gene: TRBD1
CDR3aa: CATKQGGQPQHF
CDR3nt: TGTGCCACCAAACAGGGGGGACAGCCCCAGCATTTT